The TCR beta chain under discussion was sequenced for a study of cytomegalovirus exposure and HLA in healthy donors. Study findings and constraints: Previously analyzed data showed that most TCR beta V segments were productive at a frequency of about 87% or about 30%. Analysis was carried out at a later point, and it linked a missense DCLRE1C variant to TCR beta V- and J-gene trimming.

A single count supports this clone. Its specificity is unknown. Though probably carrying unrecorded immune exposures, donors were nominally healthy at sampling. The CDR3 is made up of 16 amino acids. Between the trimmed V and J ends, which lost 0 bases and 0 bases, there was a span of 10 bases. Germline V lookup: CDR1 SGHRS, CDR2 YFSETQ. PCR employed 60 Vbeta and 13 Jbeta primers. Libraries were prepared by immunoSEQ multiplex PCR; TCRdb keeps only in-frame clonotypes and omits some of them. The sample consists of hundreds of thousands of clones, around four fifths of them appearing once. This chain connects TRBV5-1 to TRBJ2-1; unclear D gene. This TCR came from a woman in her thirties or forties in good health and CMV-seronegative. The specimen sequenced was PBMCs. CDR3 sequence: CASSLGSLSSYNEQFF. CDR3 bases: TGCGCCAGCAGCTTGGGAAGCTTGAGCTCCTACAATGAGCAGTTCTTC.